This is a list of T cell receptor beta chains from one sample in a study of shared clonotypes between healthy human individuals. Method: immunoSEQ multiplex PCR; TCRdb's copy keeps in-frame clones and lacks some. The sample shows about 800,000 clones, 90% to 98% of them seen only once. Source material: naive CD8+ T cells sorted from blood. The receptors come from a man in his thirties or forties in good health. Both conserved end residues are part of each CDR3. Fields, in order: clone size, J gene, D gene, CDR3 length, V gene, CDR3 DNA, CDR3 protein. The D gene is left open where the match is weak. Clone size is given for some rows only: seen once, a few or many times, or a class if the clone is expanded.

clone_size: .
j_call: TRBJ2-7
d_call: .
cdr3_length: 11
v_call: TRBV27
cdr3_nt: TGTGCCAGTGGTGGCGGGCCCGAGCAGTACTTC
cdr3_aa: CASGGGPEQYF

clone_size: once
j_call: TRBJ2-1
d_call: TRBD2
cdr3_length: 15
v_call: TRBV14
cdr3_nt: TGTGCCAGCAGCCACTTAGGGACTACCGACAATGAGCAGTTCTTC
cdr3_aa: CASSHLGTTDNEQFF

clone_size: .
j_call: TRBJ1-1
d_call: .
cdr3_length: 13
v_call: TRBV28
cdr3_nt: TGTGCCAGCAGGGTGGAATGGAACACTGAAGCTTTCTTT
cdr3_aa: CASRVEWNTEAFF

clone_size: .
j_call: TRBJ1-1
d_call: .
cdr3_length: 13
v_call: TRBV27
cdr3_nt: TGTGCCAGCAGTTATGCGGCGAACACTGAAGCTTTCTTT
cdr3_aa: CASSYAANTEAFF

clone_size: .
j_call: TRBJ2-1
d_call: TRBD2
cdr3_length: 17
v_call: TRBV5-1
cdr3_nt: TGCGCCAGCAGCTTTTGGTCTCCCTCGAGCGGGAGTAATGAGCAGTTCTTC
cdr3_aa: CASSFWSPSSGSNEQFF

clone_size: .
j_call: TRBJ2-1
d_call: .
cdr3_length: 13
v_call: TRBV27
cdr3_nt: TGTGCCAGCAGGCGAGGTTCCGGCCCTAAGCAGTTCTTC
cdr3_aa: CASRRGSGPKQFF

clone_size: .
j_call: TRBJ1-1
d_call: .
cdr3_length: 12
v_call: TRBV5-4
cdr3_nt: TGTGCCAGCAGCTTGGGTGACACTGAAGCTTTCTTT
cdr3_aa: CASSLGDTEAFF

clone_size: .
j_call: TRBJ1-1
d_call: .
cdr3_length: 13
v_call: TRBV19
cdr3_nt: TGTGCCAGTAGTATAGGACGGAACACTGAAGCTTTCTTT
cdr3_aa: CASSIGRNTEAFF

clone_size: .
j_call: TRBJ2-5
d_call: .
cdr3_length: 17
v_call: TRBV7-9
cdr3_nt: TGTGCCAGCAGGAGAGTAGAGGGTCGAGCGGACCAAGAGACCCAGTACTTC
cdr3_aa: CASRRVEGRADQETQYF

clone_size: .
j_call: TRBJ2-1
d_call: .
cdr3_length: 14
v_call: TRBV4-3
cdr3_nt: TGCGCCAGCAGCCAAGATCGGGGATGGAATGAGCAGTTCTTC
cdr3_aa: CASSQDRGWNEQFF

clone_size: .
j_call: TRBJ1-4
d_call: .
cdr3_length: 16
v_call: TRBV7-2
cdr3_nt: TGTGCCAGCAGCCTAGCCTCAGGTTCCCTGGGGAAAAAACTGTTTTTT
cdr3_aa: CASSLASGSLGKKLFF

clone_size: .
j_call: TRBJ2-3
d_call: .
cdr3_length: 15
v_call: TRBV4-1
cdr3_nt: TGCGCCAGCAGCCAAGACCCGGGAGTGACAGATACGCAGTATTTT
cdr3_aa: CASSQDPGVTDTQYF

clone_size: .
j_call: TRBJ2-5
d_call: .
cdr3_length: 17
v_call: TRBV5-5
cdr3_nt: TGTGCCAGAGCGGACGGGAGGACAGGCCGGTACCAAGAGACCCAGTACTTC
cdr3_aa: CARADGRTGRYQETQYF

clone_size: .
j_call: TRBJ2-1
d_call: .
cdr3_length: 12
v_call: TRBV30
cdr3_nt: TGTGCCTGGAGTGTACCTTTAAATGAGCAGTTCTTC
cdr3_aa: CAWSVPLNEQFF

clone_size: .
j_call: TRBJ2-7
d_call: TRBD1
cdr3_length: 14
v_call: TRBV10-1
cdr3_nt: TGCGCCAGCAGTTCCCGGGACAGCTCCTACGAGCAGTACTTC
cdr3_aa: CASSSRDSSYEQYF

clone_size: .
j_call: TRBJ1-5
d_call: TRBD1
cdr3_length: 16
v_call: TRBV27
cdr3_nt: TGTGCCAGCAGTTTATCGACAGGGTTTGGCAATCAGCCCCAGCATTTT
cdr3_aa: CASSLSTGFGNQPQHF

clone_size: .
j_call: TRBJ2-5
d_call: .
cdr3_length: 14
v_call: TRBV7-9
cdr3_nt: TGTGCCAGCAGCCTCAGGACAGAACAAGAGACCCAGTACTTC
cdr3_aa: CASSLRTEQETQYF

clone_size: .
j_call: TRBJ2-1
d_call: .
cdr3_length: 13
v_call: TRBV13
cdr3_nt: TGTGCCAGCAGCTGGGGGTTGAACAATGAGCAGTTCTTC
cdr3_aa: CASSWGLNNEQFF

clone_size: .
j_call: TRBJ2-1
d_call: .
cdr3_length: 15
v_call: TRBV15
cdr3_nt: TGTGCCACCAGCTCCTGGGAGGCGGCTCTTAATGAGCAGTTCTTC
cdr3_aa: CATSSWEAALNEQFF

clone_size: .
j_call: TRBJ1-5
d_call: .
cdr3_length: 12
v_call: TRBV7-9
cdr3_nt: TGTGCCAGCAGCCTAGAAACTCAGCCCCAGCATTTT
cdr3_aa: CASSLETQPQHF

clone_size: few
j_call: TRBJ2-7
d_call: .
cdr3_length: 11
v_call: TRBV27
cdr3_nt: TGTGCCAGCAGTTCCACGTACGAGCAGTACTTC
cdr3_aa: CASSSTYEQYF

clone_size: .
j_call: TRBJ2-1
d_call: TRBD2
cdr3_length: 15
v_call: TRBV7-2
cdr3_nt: TGTGCCAGCAGCGCTACTAGCGGGAAGTACAATGAGCAGTTCTTC
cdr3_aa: CASSATSGKYNEQFF